The rows below give T cell receptor beta chains drawn from one sample of a study of blood T cell repertoires in COVID-19. Some clones are missing from TCRdb's copy, which holds only in-frame ones; the method was immunoSEQ multiplex PCR. The data show hundreds of thousands of clones, around nine tenths seen once. The sequenced material came from PBMCs or T cells enriched from blood (not recorded which). These receptors were obtained from a man in his forties or fifties who had recovered from COVID-19. Both conserved end residues are part of each CDR3.

V,J,CDR3
TRBV7-2,TRBJ2-7,CASSLGLAGGPVLSEQYF
TRBV18,TRBJ1-2,CASSPTGPSGYTF
TRBV19,TRBJ2-2,CASSPQDMTGELFF
TRBV3-1/TRBV3-2,TRBJ2-2,CASSQDRGRTGELFF
TRBV7-2,TRBJ2-5,CASSVQGAWETQYF
TRBV12-3/TRBV12-4,TRBJ2-3,CASSPDSTQYF
TRBV5-1,TRBJ2-1,CASSQLTSGRADEQFF
TRBV6-5,TRBJ2-7,CASSYTTGQGMGEQYF
TRBV3-1/TRBV3-2,TRBJ2-6,CASGTGVYSGANVLTF
TRBV5-4,TRBJ1-6,CASSYPTGGDSPLHF
TRBV7-2,TRBJ2-7,CASSGRTSGTSYEQYF
TRBV7-3,TRBJ2-7,CASSSRGGQRNEQYF
TRBV19,TRBJ2-1,CASSGSSGYNEQFF
TRBV19,TRBJ2-1,CASSISITSGRNEVYNEQFF
TRBV6-5,TRBJ1-2,CASSSRTDYGYTF
TRBV9,TRBJ1-2,CASSPRGGGLLYGYTF
TRBV6-5,TRBJ2-7,CASSYGQGGYEQYF
TRBV11-2,TRBJ2-1,CASSLGLGGNEQFF
TRBV30,TRBJ1-1,CAWSLTGKTEAFF
TRBV6-5,TRBJ1-1,CASRGQLGTEAFF
TRBV5-4,TRBJ2-3,CASSPRPVGGLGDTQYF
TRBV9,TRBJ2-4,CASSVGGGTNIQYF
TRBV7-8,TRBJ1-4,CASSLIEGWGEKLFF
TRBV5-4,TRBJ2-2,CASSSVATGELFF
TRBV10-3,TRBJ1-1,CAISRRDRGMNTEAFF
TRBV2,TRBJ2-1,CASSEGLWQINEQFF
TRBV7-2,TRBJ1-2,CASSLGSGYSGYTF
TRBV7-8,TRBJ1-1,CASSFAENTEAFF